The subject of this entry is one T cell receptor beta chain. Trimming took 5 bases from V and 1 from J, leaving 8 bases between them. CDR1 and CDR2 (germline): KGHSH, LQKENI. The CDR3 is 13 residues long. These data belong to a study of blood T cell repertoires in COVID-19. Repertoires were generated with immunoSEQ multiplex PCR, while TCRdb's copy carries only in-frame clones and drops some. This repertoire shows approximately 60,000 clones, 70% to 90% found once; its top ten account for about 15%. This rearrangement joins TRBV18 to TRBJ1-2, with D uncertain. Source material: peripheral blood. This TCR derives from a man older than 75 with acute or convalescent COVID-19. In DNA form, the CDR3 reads TGTGCCAGCTCAGGGCAGCTTAACTATGGCTACACCTTC. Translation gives CASSGQLNYGYTF.